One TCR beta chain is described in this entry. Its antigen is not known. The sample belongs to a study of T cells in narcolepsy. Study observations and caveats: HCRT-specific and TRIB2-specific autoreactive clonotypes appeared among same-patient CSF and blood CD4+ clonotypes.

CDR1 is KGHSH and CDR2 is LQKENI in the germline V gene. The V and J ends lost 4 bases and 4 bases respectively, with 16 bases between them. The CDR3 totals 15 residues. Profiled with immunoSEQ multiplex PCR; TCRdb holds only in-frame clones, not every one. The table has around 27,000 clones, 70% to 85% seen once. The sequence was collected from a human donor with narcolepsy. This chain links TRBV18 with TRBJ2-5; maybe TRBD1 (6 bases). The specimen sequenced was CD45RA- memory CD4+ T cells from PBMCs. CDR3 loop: CASSRGSAGVETQYF. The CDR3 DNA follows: TGTGCCAGCTCACGAGGATCGGCAGGGGTAGAGACCCAGTACTTC.